This entry concerns a single T cell receptor (beta chain). The antigen it binds to is not known. Nothing much larger sits one base from this clone, and base qualities are not available. Single viable CD3+CD4+CD8-CD45RO+ cells were sorted as memory CD4+ T cells on a FACSAria II. CMV serostatus was determined using a Roche Elecsys assay that detects serum IgG against CMV pp150, pp28, p38 and p52. After the samples were thawed, total CD4+ T cells were enriched through positive selection using CD4 magnetic microbeads. Samples originated from another study that specifically interrogated the CD4+ T cell memory repertoire. Following standard operating procedures, peripheral blood mononuclear cells were isolated and cryopreserved, while serum was kept at -80 degrees C. The staining used CD3-PerCP (BW264/56), CD4-APC (RPA-T4), CD45RO-PE (UCHT1) and CD8-Pacific Orange (3B5) antibodies, and Sytox blue was used to exclude non-viable cells.

Genomic DNA was extracted from sorted cells with the Quick-DNA Microprep Kit. Amplification of TCRbeta DNA was done with the immunoSEQ hsTCRbeta kit, following the protocol from the manufacturer. TCRbeta libraries were sequenced on an Illumina MiSeq instrument. Per the source publication's procedure: After out-of-frame sequences were removed, 2 million to 2.5 million distinct TCRbeta sequences remained, averaging about 67,000 per individual. Each individual was scored using the number of around 150 previously reported CMV-associated TCRbeta sequences that the individual carried and the total number of productive distinct TCRbeta sequences. A beta-binomial model was reimplemented in Python, and scikit-learn random forests with default parameters were trained on US cohort data. Classifier performance on the Belgian cohort was reported as the median AUC with percentile confidence intervals calculated over 10,000 bootstrap iterations. The clones in this table, taken by TCRdb from immuneACCESS, are in-frame only. Not every clone is retained; where verified, under half of the shortfall comes from an unresolved V gene, and the cause of the rest is unknown. V, J and clone size are taken as reported in that table, and D and trimming were inferred from the DNA itself. Here the sample has about 60,000 clones; roughly 84% occur a single time. Of the sample, about 0.48% is held by the ten largest clones.

These data are taken from a study of memory CD4+ T cells and cytomegalovirus serostatus (dated by TCRdb to about 2019). About the study as a whole: The cohort comprised 33 healthy Belgian adults, 9 CMV seropositive and around 24 CMV seronegative. The study sequenced CD4+ memory TCRbeta repertoires of a Belgian cohort with known cytomegalovirus serostatus to replicate a published TCR-based CMV serostatus classifier.

CDR1 MNHNY and CDR2 SVGAGI were looked up in the germline V gene (reference sequence). Inclusive of the bounding cysteine and phenylalanine, the CDR3 is 15 residues long. Only the CDR3 DNA stays, 45 bases, in frame from base 1. V is cut back by 6 bases and J by 5 bases, with 6 bases in the junction unmatched. Paper-wide results and their limitations: Among the 150 to 200 previously reported CMV-associated TCRbeta sequences, 67 showed up in the CD4+ memory repertoires, with each one found in between one and five individuals. Only CD4+CD45RO+ memory cells were sequenced, in contrast to the original study, in which naive and memory CD4+ and CD8+ populations were covered. For CMV serostatus prediction, a median bootstrapped AUC of roughly 0.94 was reached with the original framework, and a median bootstrapped AUC of approximately 0.89 was reached with a US-trained random forest. The original-framework classifier achieved a median bootstrapped AUC of about 0.95 with a 95% CI of 0.76-1.00 on the Belgian cohort. Results were interpreted as suggesting that the CMV-associated TCR signature is largely present in the CD4+ memory repertoire.

The source is an adult in good health and CMV-seronegative. Some clones in this sample may be carry-over from other donors' samples. Sequencing used memory CD4+ T cells from blood. This chain is built from TRBV6-6 and TRBJ2-2; TRBD1 fits 10 bases in the junction. This receptor carries the CDR3 CASRSGTGVTGELFF. The sequenced DNA: TGTGCCAGCAGATCCGGGACAGGGGTAACCGGGGAGCTGTTTTTT.